This T cell receptor (beta chain) comes out of a study of T cell clonotyping in hematopoietic cell transplantation (dated by TCRdb to the early 2020s). In the study overall: In the study, approximately 140 blood samples were gathered from approximately 33 consecutive transplant recipients and their related donors. Recruitment of patients was conducted between September 2015 and January 2017, and follow-up was continued until late 2020 or death.

The immunoSEQ assay, a bias-controlled multiplex PCR using V- and J-specific primers, was used to amplify TCR beta CDR3 regions from genomic DNA. A proprietary barcode and Illumina adapter sequences were added to the CDR3 amplicons in a second PCR step. An Illumina MiSeq instrument was used to sequence the CDR3 libraries. As for how the authors treated the data: immunoSEQ Analyzer 3.0 was used for export and quality control, with R Bioconductor and Immunarch used for downstream analyses. Only productive rearrangements in the normalized downsampled data set went into calculating the repertoire metrics. Pathologically expanded clonotypes were defined as those larger than 5 templates in the normalized cohort. The Inverse Simpson Index was used to measure repertoire diversity. To capture all clonotypes, the CMV-specificity analyses were run on the non-normalized data set. Not all clones reach the TCRdb copy of this immuneACCESS table, which keeps in-frame sequences only. Checked studies attribute under half of the gap to unresolved V genes and leave the rest unexplained. The DNA gave D and trimming, while V, J and clone size come from that table. A total of under 9,500 clones appear in this sample, 65% to 90% of them only once. Roughly a third of the sample lies in the top ten.

Beyond this particular receptor, the publication reports: Donor and pretransplant recipient Inverse Simpson Index values predicted broader posttransplant TCR repertoire diversity. Sample size was limited, and cells were not sorted, so CD4 and CD8 repertoire contributions could not be separated. Recipient repertoires showed only a small fraction of overlap with donor repertoires, and over 95% appeared de novo at the given depth. After transplant, TCR diversity in recipients dropped, and pathologically expanded clonotypes increased progressively from day 30 to day 180.

This sample's time point label indicates: 180 days after allo-HCT. Blood from recipients was drawn roughly 28 days before transplant, then again at days 30, 100 and 180 after transplant. Using Nuclei Lysis Solution, genomic DNA was extracted from unfractionated peripheral blood mononuclear cells that were either fresh or cryopreserved. Reading from cysteine to phenylalanine, the CDR3 counts 12 amino acids. Just CDR3 DNA is preserved here, 36 bases in frame from base 1. At the junction V is shortened by 3 bases and J by 5 bases, with 7 bases in between. The germline V gene encodes CDR1 MNHEY and CDR2 SMNVEV (reference sequence). Note on this clone: The antigen it recognizes is unknown. No quality values exist for individual bases; no much larger clone is one base distant.

Sequencing was performed on PBMCs, taken 180 days after allogeneic stem cell transplant. The receptor was isolated from a female patient in her 30s who had an allogeneic stem cell transplant, so the T cells may come from the graft donor. Some clones in this sample may be carry-over from other donors' samples. This sequence uses TRBV27 and TRBJ2-5, with the D gene not confidently named. The nucleotide sequence reads TGTGCCAGCAGTTTGAGTGGTGAGACCCAGTACTTC. The resulting protein is CASSLSGETQYF.